This is a list of T cell receptor beta chains from one sample in a study of cytomegalovirus exposure and HLA in healthy donors. Libraries were prepared by immunoSEQ multiplex PCR; TCRdb keeps only in-frame clonotypes and omits some of them. The table has approximately 190,000 clones, 75% to 90% seen once; the top ten hold roughly 6%. Material for sequencing was PBMCs. The receptors come from a man in his forties in good health and CMV-seropositive. Each CDR3 is given with its conserved first and last residue. A D gene is named only where the DNA matches it firmly. Only some rows state a clone size, as once, few, many or a class for expanded clones.

15,TRBJ2-7,TRBD2,TRBV27,once,TGTGCCAGCAGTTCACCAGCGGGGAGCTCCTACGAGCAGTACTTC,CASSSPAGSSYEQYF
16,TRBJ2-5,TRBD2,TRBV4-1,.,TGCGCCAGCAGCACTACTAGCGGGGGTAGACAAGAGACCCAGTACTTC,CASSTTSGGRQETQYF
13,TRBJ2-1,.,TRBV28,.,TGTGCCAGCAGTTTATCAAAGACAGGCTCACAGTTCTTC,CASSLSKTGSQFF
17,TRBJ2-5,TRBD2,TRBV5-6,few,TGTGCCAGCAGCGTGACTAGCGGGGGGACCTCCCAAGAGACCCAGTACTTC,CASSVTSGGTSQETQYF
12,TRBJ2-3,.,TRBV7-6,.,TGTGCCAGCAGCTTACTCCTCGATACGCAGTATTTT,CASSLLLDTQYF
17,TRBJ2-5,TRBD2,TRBV4-2,few,TGTGCCAGCAGCCAAGAAGGACTAGCGGGGGGGCGGGAGACCCAGTACTTC,CASSQEGLAGGRETQYF
13,TRBJ2-7,.,TRBV5-1,.,TGCGCCAGCAGCTTGGGTTCGGGTAACGAGCAGTACTTC,CASSLGSGNEQYF
14,TRBJ1-2,TRBD1,TRBV19,.,TGTGCCACGGGGGATCCGGGACAGGGCTATGGCTACACCTTC,CATGDPGQGYGYTF
14,TRBJ2-5,TRBD2,TRBV5-4,.,TGTGCCAGCAGCTTGGAGCGGGATCAAGAGACCCAGTACTTC,CASSLERDQETQYF
19,TRBJ1-1,TRBD1,TRBV15,.,TGTGCCACCAGCAGACCTTCTGGACAGGTTGGTCTCATGAACACTGAAGCTTTCTTT,CATSRPSGQVGLMNTEAFF
15,TRBJ1-6,.,TRBV14,.,TGTGCCAGCAGCCAAGCTTTGGGAGGCAATTCACCCCTCCACTTT,CASSQALGGNSPLHF
16,TRBJ2-1,TRBD1,TRBV28,.,TGTGCCAGCAGTTTATGGGTGGGACAGGGCACCAATGAGCAGTTCTTC,CASSLWVGQGTNEQFF
14,TRBJ2-7,.,TRBV9,.,TGTGCCAGCAGCGTAGGGACACAGCCTAGCGAGCAGTACTTC,CASSVGTQPSEQYF
13,TRBJ1-1,.,TRBV5-8,.,TGTGCCAGCAGCTTCGTTAGGAACACTGAAGCTTTCTTT,CASSFVRNTEAFF
15,TRBJ1-4,TRBD1,TRBV15,.,TGTGCCACCAGCAGAGTGGGACAGGGTAATGAAAAACTGTTTTTT,CATSRVGQGNEKLFF
15,TRBJ2-3,.,TRBV7-8,.,TGTGCCAGCAGCTTAGAAACTCTACGGGTAGATACGCAGTATTTT,CASSLETLRVDTQYF
17,TRBJ2-2,TRBD2,TRBV2,.,TGTGCCAGCAGCGGGACTAGCGGGGGTTATCAGGGCGGGGAGCTGTTTTTT,CASSGTSGGYQGGELFF
15,TRBJ1-1,.,TRBV15,.,TGTGCCACCAGCAGAGATCCAGGGCAGGGGACTGAAGCTTTCTTT,CATSRDPGQGTEAFF
12,TRBJ2-5,.,TRBV7-2,.,TGTGCCAGCAGCTTAGGAGCCGAGACCCAGTACTTC,CASSLGAETQYF
15,TRBJ2-1,.,TRBV6-5,.,TGTGCCAGCAGTTACTCGCCAGGGTGGCTCAATGAGCAGTTCTTC,CASSYSPGWLNEQFF
13,TRBJ1-2,.,TRBV2,.,TGTGCCACCCCTCCCGGGGTCAACTATGGCTACACCTTC,CATPPGVNYGYTF
11,TRBJ2-1,.,TRBV2,.,TGTGCCAGCCACCGTAGCTATGAGCAGTTCTTC,CASHRSYEQFF
17,TRBJ2-1,.,TRBV4-3,once,TGCGCCAGCAGCCAAGATATCACTCAGAGCTCCTACAGTGAGCAGTTCTTC,CASSQDITQSSYSEQFF
15,TRBJ1-3,.,TRBV6-1,.,TGTGCCAGCATTCCGGCGGGGGGTTCTGGAAACACCATATATTTT,CASIPAGGSGNTIYF
13,TRBJ1-1,TRBD1,TRBV6-5,.,TGTGCCAGTCAGGGGGAAGAGAACACTGAAGCTTTCTTT,CASQGEENTEAFF
14,TRBJ2-2,.,TRBV7-6,.,TGTGCCAGCAGCGAAGGGCGGGGTACCGGGGAGCTGTTTTTT,CASSEGRGTGELFF
14,TRBJ2-2,.,TRBV25-1,.,TGTGCCAGCAGTGAAGTGGGCCAGGCCGGGGAGCTGTTTTTT,CASSEVGQAGELFF
16,TRBJ2-5,.,TRBV5-1,.,TGCGCCAGCAGCTTAACTTACAGGGCCTTTCAAGAGACCCAGTACTTC,CASSLTYRAFQETQYF
13,TRBJ2-2,.,TRBV4-1,few,TGCGCCAGCAGCCTTCCCTTGTCCGGGGAGCTGTTTTTT,CASSLPLSGELFF
15,TRBJ1-6,.,TRBV18,.,TGTGCCAGCTCCGAGGGAGGAGGCGATAATTCACCCCTCCACTTT,CASSEGGGDNSPLHF
15,TRBJ1-1,.,TRBV28,.,TGTGCCAGCAGCCCCGTGGGACAACCGAACACTGAAGCTTTCTTT,CASSPVGQPNTEAFF
15,TRBJ1-1,TRBD1,TRBV18,.,TGTGCCAGCTCACGTACAGGGGGCATGAACACTGAAGCTTTCTTT,CASSRTGGMNTEAFF
16,TRBJ1-4,.,TRBV5-6,.,TGTGCCAGCAGCTTGGCCACGGGGGGTGCTAATGAAAAACTGTTTTTT,CASSLATGGANEKLFF
13,TRBJ2-1,TRBD2,TRBV6-5,.,TGTGCCAGCAGTTGGACTAGCAGCAATGAGCAGTTCTTC,CASSWTSSNEQFF
14,TRBJ2-1,TRBD1,TRBV6-1,few,TGTGCCAGCAGTTCCGGGACAGGGCACAATGAGCAGTTCTTC,CASSSGTGHNEQFF
19,TRBJ2-4,TRBD2,TRBV9,.,TGTGCCAGCAGCGTAGGACTAGCGGGGGGATCCGGCGCCAAAAACATTCAGTACTTC,CASSVGLAGGSGAKNIQYF
15,TRBJ2-2,.,TRBV7-9,.,TGTGCCAGCAGCTCACATCAGGGGAACACCGGGGAGCTGTTTTTT,CASSSHQGNTGELFF
15,TRBJ2-5,.,TRBV7-2,.,TGTGCCAGCAGCTTAGGTGCTAGAACCTCGGCGACCCAGTACTTC,CASSLGARTSATQYF
11,TRBJ2-1,TRBD1,TRBV27,.,TGTGCCGGTGGACAGGGGAATGAGCAGTTCTTC,CAGGQGNEQFF
13,TRBJ1-2,.,TRBV5-1,.,TGCGCCAGCAGCTTGGCCCGGGGCTATGGCTACACCTTC,CASSLARGYGYTF
15,TRBJ2-1,TRBD2,TRBV9,.,TGTGCCAGCAGCCCGCGATTGCCGGGGGAGGGAGAGCAGTTCTTC,CASSPRLPGEGEQFF
14,TRBJ2-7,TRBD1,TRBV4-1,.,TGCGCCAGCAGCCAGGGACAGGGCGCCTACGAGCAGTACTTC,CASSQGQGAYEQYF
13,TRBJ2-3,.,TRBV6-5,.,TGTGCCAGCAGCCGGAGGGTCACAGATACGCAGTATTTT,CASSRRVTDTQYF
16,TRBJ1-3,.,TRBV28,.,TGTGCCAGCAGCCATGGGGCGGCGGGAGGCGGAAACACCATATATTTT,CASSHGAAGGGNTIYF
16,TRBJ2-7,TRBD2,TRBV2,.,TGTGCCAGCATCGAACTAGCGGGGGGGCGGGGCTACGAGCAGTACTTC,CASIELAGGRGYEQYF
17,TRBJ2-2,TRBD1,TRBV4-1,.,TGCGCCAGCAGCCAGTACCTGACAGGGCTTGACACCGGGGAGCTGTTTTTT,CASSQYLTGLDTGELFF
14,TRBJ2-5,.,TRBV7-9,.,TGTGCCAGCAGCCCTTGGACAAGTCAAGAGACCCAGTACTTC,CASSPWTSQETQYF
14,TRBJ2-5,TRBD2,TRBV10-1,few,TGCGCCAGCAGTGTTCGGCGGGGGGATGAGACCCAGTACTTC,CASSVRRGDETQYF
13,TRBJ2-2,.,TRBV28,once,TGTGCCAGCAGTTTCGGGAATGGGGGGGAGCTGTTTTTT,CASSFGNGGELFF
14,TRBJ1-2,.,TRBV6-5,.,TGTGCCAGCAGCAACAGGGACCCTAACTATGGCTACACCTTC,CASSNRDPNYGYTF
12,TRBJ1-2,.,TRBV21-1,few,TGTGCCAGCAGCAAGACGACGGGGGGCTACACCTTC,CASSKTTGGYTF
15,TRBJ2-1,.,TRBV7-2,.,TGTGCCAGCAGCTTAGATGGGTCGAGGCCCAATGAGCAGTTCTTC,CASSLDGSRPNEQFF
13,TRBJ2-1,.,TRBV6-4,.,TGTGCCAGCAGTGTCGAGGGCATGAATGAGCAGTTCTTC,CASSVEGMNEQFF
14,TRBJ2-5,.,TRBV15,.,TGTGCCACCAGCAGAGATGGGGAGCTCCCGGTGGAGTACTTC,CATSRDGELPVEYF
14,TRBJ1-1,.,TRBV5-5,.,TGTGCCAGCAGCTTGTCACCGGGGAGCGCTGAAGCTTTCTTT,CASSLSPGSAEAFF
17,TRBJ2-3,TRBD2,TRBV5-1,.,TGCGCCAGCAGCTTGGGACTAGCGGGGGGCTTCACAGATACGCAGTATTTT,CASSLGLAGGFTDTQYF
15,TRBJ1-2,.,TRBV6-5,once,TGTGCCAGCAGCGTCGCCGGGACACAAGTCTATGGCTACACCTTC,CASSVAGTQVYGYTF
12,TRBJ2-1,TRBD1,TRBV6-4,once,TGTGCCAGCAGTCCCACAGGGGATGAGCAGTTCTTC,CASSPTGDEQFF
15,TRBJ2-7,.,TRBV5-3,.,TGTGCCAGAAGCGTGATGGGGCCAGGGCGATACGAGCAGTACTTC,CARSVMGPGRYEQYF
13,TRBJ1-5,.,TRBV18,.,TGTGCCAGCTCACCGGACAGAGATCAGCCCCAGCATTTT,CASSPDRDQPQHF